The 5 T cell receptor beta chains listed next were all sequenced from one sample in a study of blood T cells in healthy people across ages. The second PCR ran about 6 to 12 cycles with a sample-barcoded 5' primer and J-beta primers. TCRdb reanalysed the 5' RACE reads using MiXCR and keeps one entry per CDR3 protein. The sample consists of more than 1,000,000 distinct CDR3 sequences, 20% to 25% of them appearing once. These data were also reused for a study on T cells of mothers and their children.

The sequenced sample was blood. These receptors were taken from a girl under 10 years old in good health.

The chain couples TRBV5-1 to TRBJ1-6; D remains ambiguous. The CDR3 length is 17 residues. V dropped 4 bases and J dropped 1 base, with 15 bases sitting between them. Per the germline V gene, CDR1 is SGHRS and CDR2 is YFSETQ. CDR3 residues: CASSPRSAPSYNSPLHF. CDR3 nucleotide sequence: TGCGCCAGCAGCCCCCGGTCCGCCCCGTCCTATAATTCACCCCTCCACTTT.

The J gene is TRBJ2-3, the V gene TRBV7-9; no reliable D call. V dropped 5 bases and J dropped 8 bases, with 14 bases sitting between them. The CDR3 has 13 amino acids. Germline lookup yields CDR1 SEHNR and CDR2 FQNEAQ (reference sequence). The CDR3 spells CASSPPGPSTQYF. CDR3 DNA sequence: TGTGCCAGCAGCCCGCCCGGGCCCAGTACGCAGTATTTT.

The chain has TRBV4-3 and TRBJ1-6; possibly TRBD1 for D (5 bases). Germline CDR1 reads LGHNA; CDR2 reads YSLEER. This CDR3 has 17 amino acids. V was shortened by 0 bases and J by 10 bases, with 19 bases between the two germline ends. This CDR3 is CASSQDSIGTAFSPLHF. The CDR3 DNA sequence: TGCGCCAGCAGCCAAGACAGCATCGGGACTGCTTTCTCACCCCTCCACTTT.

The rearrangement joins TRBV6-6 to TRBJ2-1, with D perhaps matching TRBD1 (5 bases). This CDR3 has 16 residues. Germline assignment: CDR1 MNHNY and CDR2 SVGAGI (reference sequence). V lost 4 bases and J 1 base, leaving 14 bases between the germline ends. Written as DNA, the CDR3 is TGTGCCAGCAGTTCTGACCCGGACACGTCCTACAATGAGCAGTTCTTC. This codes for CASSSDPDTSYNEQFF.

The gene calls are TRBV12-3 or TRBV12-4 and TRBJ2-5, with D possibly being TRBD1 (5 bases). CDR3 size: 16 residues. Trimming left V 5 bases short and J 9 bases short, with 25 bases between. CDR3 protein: CASSPSEVGRLVPQYF. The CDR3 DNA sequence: TGTGCCAGCAGTCCCAGTGAGGTGGGGCGTCTAGTGCCCCAGTACTTC.